The TCR beta chain under discussion was sequenced for a study of chemoradiotherapy in HPV16-positive cancers. Overall study findings and caveats: Non-HPV-specific T cells did not expand in tumors during treatment, whereas candidate HPV-specific clones and E7-related motifs did.

Comments on this clone: The antigen remains undetermined.

The table came from immunoSEQ multiplex PCR; TCRdb's copy has only in-frame clones and leaves some out. The sample contains around 9,200 clones, approximately 80% of which appear only once. Germline CDR1 is SNHLY and CDR2 is FYNNEI. The CDR3 length is 13 residues. V lost 10 bases and J lost 6; bases outside the gene matches: 9. This clonotype was sampled from a human donor with HPV-associated anogenital cancer. The chain has TRBV2 and TRBJ2-3, with TRBD2 matching over 8 bases. This specimen was acquired from a patient who underwent chemoradiotherapy. The CDR3 DNA follows: TGTGCCACCCGGGGGGGCCTGGGGGATACGCAGTATTTT. Translation gives CATRGGLGDTQYF.